The 21 T cell receptor beta chains given below trace back to one sample, sequenced in a study of CD8+CD57+ T cells in acquired aplastic anemia. The patients chosen for sequencing had shown expansion of CD8+CD57+ cells (detected by flow cytometry). For CDR3 and TCR beta VDJ profiling, genomic DNA was the template used. In TCRdb, the reads were re-called with MiXCR into one record per CDR3 protein. Among around 150,000 distinct CDR3 sequences listed, 45% to 55% were seen once. The sample taken for sequencing was sorted CD4+, CD8+, or CD8+CD57+ T cells (not recorded which) from PBMCs. The receptors derive from a human donor with aplastic anemia.

The CDR3 loop is CASSPRTVSSTDTQYF. In DNA, the CDR3 is TGCGCCAGCAGCCCCCGGACAGTGTCTAGCACAGATACGCAGTATTTT. V is TRBV5-1 and J is TRBJ2-3, with D maybe TRBD1 (6 bases). Germline lookup yields CDR1 SGHRS and CDR2 YFSETQ. Trimming stripped 4 bases from V and 0 bases from J, with 15 bases between. CDR3 size: 16 residues.

The chain combines TRBV10-3 with TRBJ2-1; D is possibly TRBD2 (7 bases). This CDR3 is built from 17 residues. From germline, CDR1 is ENHRY and CDR2 SYGVKD. The germline V and J ends were trimmed by 4 bases and 1 base, with 17 bases remaining between them. CDR3 residues: CAISGGLGRESYNEQFF. DNA for the CDR3: TGTGCCATCAGTGGGGGGCTAGGGCGGGAGTCCTACAATGAGCAGTTCTTC.

In DNA form, the CDR3 reads TGTGCCACCAGCAGAGTTAGATCCGGGGAGCTGTTTTTT. Translated, it gives CATSRVRSGELFF. V gene TRBV15 combines with J gene TRBJ2-2; D remains ambiguous. Per the germline V gene, CDR1 is LNHNV and CDR2 is YYDKDF (reference sequence). The germline V and J ends were trimmed by 1 base and 6 bases, with 6 bases remaining between them. The CDR3 runs to 13 residues.

The chain links TRBV7-9 to TRBJ1-5; unclear D gene. CDR1 SEHNR and CDR2 FQNEAQ come from the germline V gene (reference sequence). The CDR3 covers 12 residues. V shed 9 bases and J shed 5 bases, with 11 bases lying between them. This chain's CDR3 is CASSMDYQPQHF. For the CDR3, the DNA is TGTGCCAGTAGCATGGATTATCAGCCCCAGCATTTT.

At least ten counts were recorded for this clonotype. The J gene is TRBJ2-7, the V gene TRBV18, with TRBD1 identical over 8 bases. This CDR3 region has 17 residues. The ends lost 3 bases at V and 1 base at J; junction bases unmatched: 11. Germline V lookup: CDR1 KGHSH, CDR2 LQKENI. CDR3 amino acids: CASSPFSPTGDSYEQYF. The CDR3 nucleotides are TGTGCCAGCTCACCCTTCTCCCCGACAGGGGATTCCTACGAGCAGTACTTC.

Note on this clonotype: Compared with germline, one end of the junction differs, possibly owing to a read error. V gene TRBV20-1 combines with J gene TRBJ1-1, with D unresolved. CDR3 size: 15 residues. Germline V lookup: CDR1 DFQATT, CDR2 SNEGSKA (reference sequence). Here the CDR3 DNA reads TGCAGTGCCAGAGATGCGGCAGGTGGGGTCACTGAAGCTTTCTTT. Its protein product is CSARDAAGGVTEAFF.

The genes are TRBV24-1 and TRBJ2-7; D remains ambiguous. Trimming took off 0 bases at V and 5 bases at J, with 7 bases between the two ends. The CDR3 has 13 amino acids. The germline gives CDR1 KGHDR, CDR2 SFDVKD. CDR3 DNA sequence: TGTGCCACCAGTGATTTGCCGGGTAACGAGCAGTACTTC. Its protein is CATSDLPGNEQYF.

This clonotype turned up a few times. The chain combines TRBV20-1 with TRBJ2-7; D possibly corresponds to TRBD2 (5 bases). V was pared by 0 bases and J by 5 bases, with 17 bases between. Germline V CDR1 and CDR2: DFQATT, SNEGSKA (reference sequence). The CDR3 covers 15 residues. The CDR3 loop is CSARDPRASGNEQYF. The CDR3 coding sequence is TGCAGTGCTAGAGACCCCCGGGCGTCGGGGAACGAGCAGTACTTC.

There are many counts of this clonotype. The CDR3 coding sequence is TGTGCCAGGGTATTCGGCGCTAGCACAGATACGCAGTATTTT. Translating it yields CARVFGASTDTQYF. The chain recombines TRBV7-4 with TRBJ2-3; D is unclear. This CDR3 is 14 amino acids long. The ends were cut back, 9 bases at V and 0 bases at J, with 13 bases in the middle. Germline assignment: CDR1 SGHVT and CDR2 SQSDAQ.

This clonotype was recorded many times. The chain employs TRBV28 and TRBJ1-6; TRBD1 might be the D (6 bases). CDR3 length: 17 amino acids. Germline-derived CDR1 and CDR2 are MDHEN and SYDVKM. Trimming cost V 6 bases and J 0 bases, with 15 bases left between them. CDR3 in amino acids: CASSPTGSGSYNSPLHF. The CDR3 region has the DNA TGTGCCAGCAGCCCGACAGGTTCAGGCTCCTATAATTCACCCCTCCACTTT.

On this clonotype itself: A read error is possible here, since a much larger clone lies one base away. The chain has TRBV5-1 and TRBJ2-2, with 8 positions matching TRBD1. Germline V lookup: CDR1 SGHRS, CDR2 YFSETQ. V shed 4 bases, J shed 5 bases, and the junction held 7 bases outside the gene matches. The CDR3 extends over 15 amino acids. CDR3 in amino acids: CASSGTGGGTGELFF. DNA for the CDR3: TGCGCCAGCAGCGGTACAGGGGGTGGTACCGGGGAGCTGTTTTTT.

This chain uses TRBV7-2 with TRBJ2-7; 7 nucleotides align to TRBD1. This CDR3 contains 13 residues. Looked up from germline, CDR1 is SGHTA and CDR2 is FQGNSA. V shed 3 bases and J 3 bases; nucleotides not matched to a gene: 2. Here the CDR3 DNA reads TGTGCCAGCAGCTTGGGACAGCTCTACGAGCAGTACTTC. It specifies CASSLGQLYEQYF.

This clonotype has a count of ten or more. This rearrangement joins TRBV11-2 to TRBJ1-2, with no clear D. CDR3 length: 16 residues. Germline assignment: CDR1 SGHAT and CDR2 FQNNGV. Trimming cost V 2 bases and J 6 bases, with 19 bases left between them. CDR3 region: CASSLSAAVRAHGYTF. For the CDR3, the DNA is TGTGCCAGCAGCTTATCTGCAGCCGTAAGAGCACATGGCTACACCTTC.

This chain joins TRBV10-2 and TRBJ2-1; weak D call: TRBD2 (6 bases). The ends were cut back, 2 bases at V and 3 bases at J, with 14 bases in the middle. The CDR3 is made up of 16 amino acids. CDR1 and CDR2 from the germline V gene are WSHSY and SAAADI. The CDR3 region is CASSEVEAGSYNEQFF. The DNA of the CDR3 is TGCGCCAGCAGTGAGGTTGAGGCGGGAAGCTACAATGAGCAGTTCTTC.

The chain uses TRBV19 and TRBJ2-2, with D perhaps TRBD2 (6 bases). The ends were cut back, 0 bases at V and 6 bases at J, with 14 bases in the middle. Germline CDR1 is LNHDA and CDR2 is SQIVND (reference sequence). The CDR3 runs 16 residues. The CDR3 sequence is CASSIEGLRTAGELFF. CDR3 sequence (DNA): TGTGCCAGTAGTATAGAAGGACTAAGAACGGCCGGGGAGCTGTTTTTT.

This clonotype was seen at least ten times. The chain uses TRBV5-1 and TRBJ2-5; unclear D gene. V was pared by 0 bases and J by 3 bases, with 9 bases between. Germline V lookup: CDR1 SGHRS, CDR2 YFSETQ. The CDR3 length is 14 residues. CDR3 in DNA: TGCGCCAGCAGCTTGGTCGGCTCAGAAGAGACCCAGTACTTC. This encodes CASSLVGSEETQYF. Full variable domain (missing parts from reference TRBV5-1 and TRBJ2-5): KAGVTQTPRYLIKTRGQQVTLSCSPISGHRSVSWYQQTPGQGLQFLFEYFSETQRNKGNFPGRFSGRQFSNSRSEMNVSTLELGDSALYLCASSLVGSEETQYFGPGTRLLVL.

The table lists this clonotype with a few counts. The CDR3: CASSAQEGLWTEAFF. CDR3 nucleotides: TGTGCCAGCAGCGCGCAAGAAGGGCTGTGGACTGAAGCTTTCTTT. J is TRBJ1-1 and V is TRBV7-8; D is uncertain. Per the germline V gene, CDR1 is SGHVS and CDR2 is FQNEAQ. CDR3 length equals 15 residues. V gave up 5 bases and J gave up 5 bases, with 18 bases separating them.

The rearrangement uses TRBV2 and TRBJ2-5; tentative D call: TRBD1 (5 bases). The ends were cut back, 3 bases at V and 5 bases at J, with 10 bases in the middle. This CDR3 spans 13 amino acids. Germline CDR1 is SNHLY and CDR2 is FYNNEI. As DNA, the CDR3 is TGTGCCAGCAGTGAGGGGCTCGGGGAGACCCAGTACTTC. It codes for CASSEGLGETQYF.

This clonotype was counted ten times or more. The V and J genes are TRBV7-9 and TRBJ2-3, with 11 bases lining up with TRBD2. With V trimmed by 4 bases and J by 1 base, 10 bases remained unmatched. The CDR3 consists of 18 residues. The germline gives CDR1 SEHNR, CDR2 FQNEAQ (reference sequence). The CDR3 protein is CASSYGRLAGGGTDTQYF. The DNA of the CDR3 is TGTGCCAGCAGCTACGGTAGGCTAGCGGGAGGAGGCACAGATACGCAGTATTTT.

The table lists this clonotype with many counts. The rearrangement joins TRBV6-1 to TRBJ2-7, with TRBD1 as a possible D gene (6 bases). Per the germline V gene, CDR1 is MNHNS and CDR2 is SASEGT. V was trimmed by 7 bases and J by 0 bases, leaving 16 bases between them. The CDR3 covers 15 residues. The CDR3 bases are TGTGCCAGCACTGTTTACGAGACAGGCTCCTACGAGCAGTACTTC. Amino acids: CASTVYETGSYEQYF.

The rearrangement uses TRBV4-1 and TRBJ2-1; 13 positions match TRBD2. The V and J ends lost 1 base and 5 bases, in that order; junction bases with no gene match: 2. This CDR3 spans 16 amino acids. Germline V gives CDR1 MGHRA, CDR2 YSYEKL. CDR3 protein: CASSQGLAGGDNEQFF. Written as DNA, the CDR3 is TGCGCCAGCAGCCAAGGACTAGCGGGGGGAGACAATGAGCAGTTCTTC.